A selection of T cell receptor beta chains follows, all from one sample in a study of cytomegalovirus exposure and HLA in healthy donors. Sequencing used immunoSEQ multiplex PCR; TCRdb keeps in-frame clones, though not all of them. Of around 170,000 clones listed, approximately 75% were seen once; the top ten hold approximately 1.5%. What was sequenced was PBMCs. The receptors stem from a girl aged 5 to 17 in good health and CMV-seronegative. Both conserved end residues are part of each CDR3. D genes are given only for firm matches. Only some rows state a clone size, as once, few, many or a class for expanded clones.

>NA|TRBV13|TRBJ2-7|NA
TGTGCCAGCAGCTTAACGGGGGAGAGCTCCTACGAGCAGTACTTC
CASSLTGESSYEQYF
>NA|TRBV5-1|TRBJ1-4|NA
TGCGCCAGCAAGAGAGAGGAGAGGGTGGTTGAAAAACTGTTTTTT
CASKREERVVEKLFF
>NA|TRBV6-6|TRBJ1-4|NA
TGTGCCAGCAGATCGAGTAATGAAAAACTGTTTTTT
CASRSSNEKLFF
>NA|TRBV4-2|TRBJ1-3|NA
TGTGCCAGCAGCCAGGAAGGAGAAAACACCATATATTTT
CASSQEGENTIYF
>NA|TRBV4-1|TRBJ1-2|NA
TGCGCCAGCAGCCAAGAGGTGGGGCACTATGGCTACACCTTC
CASSQEVGHYGYTF
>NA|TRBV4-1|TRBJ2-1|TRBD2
TGCGCCAGCAGCGAAGGATGGACTAGCGGGGGGCGTAGGTTCTTC
CASSEGWTSGGRRFF
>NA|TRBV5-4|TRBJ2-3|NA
TGTGCCAGCAGCACACTAGCCCCAGATACGCAGTATTTT
CASSTLAPDTQYF
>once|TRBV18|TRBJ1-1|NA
TGTGCCAGCTCACCGGAATCAGGCAACACTGAAGCTTTCTTT
CASSPESGNTEAFF
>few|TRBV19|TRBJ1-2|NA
TGTGCCACATTACAGGAGGGCTATGGCTACACCTTC
CATLQEGYGYTF
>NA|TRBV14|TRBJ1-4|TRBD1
TGTGCCAGCAGCCTGGGACAGAGTAATGAAAAACTGTTTTTT
CASSLGQSNEKLFF
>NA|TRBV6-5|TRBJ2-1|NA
TGTGCCAGCAGTTACTCGGGCAGCGGGCAGTTCTTC
CASSYSGSGQFF
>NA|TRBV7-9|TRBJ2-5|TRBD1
TGTGCCAGCAGCTCCCCCTGGACAGGTCTGGAGACCCAGTACTTC
CASSSPWTGLETQYF
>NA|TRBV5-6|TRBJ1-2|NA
TGTGCCAGCAGCCTTAGAAGAGGGAATGGCTACACCTTC
CASSLRRGNGYTF
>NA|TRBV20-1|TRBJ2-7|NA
TGCAGTGCTAGAGTCGGCTACGAGCAGTACTTC
CSARVGYEQYF
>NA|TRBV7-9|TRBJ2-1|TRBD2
TGTGCCAGCAGCACCGGGACTAGCGGTTTTAATGAGCAGTTCTTC
CASSTGTSGFNEQFF
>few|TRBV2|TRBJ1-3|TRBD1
TGTGCCTCTAAGACAGGGTCTGGAAACACCATATATTTT
CASKTGSGNTIYF
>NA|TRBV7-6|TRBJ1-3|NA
TGTGCCAGCAGCTTGGGCAACTCTGGAAACACCATATATTTT
CASSLGNSGNTIYF
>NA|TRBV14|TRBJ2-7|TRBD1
TGTGCCAGCAGCCCCGTTGGGACAGGGACGACCTACGAGCAGTACTTC
CASSPVGTGTTYEQYF
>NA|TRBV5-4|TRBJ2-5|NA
TGTGCCAGCAGCTTGGGAGGTCCCGAGACCCAGTACTTC
CASSLGGPETQYF
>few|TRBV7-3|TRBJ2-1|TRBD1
TGTGCCAGCAGCCCCGACAGGGGGCGCTACAATGAGCAGTTCTTC
CASSPDRGRYNEQFF
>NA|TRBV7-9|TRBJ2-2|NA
TGTGCCAGCAGCCCCGTGATAGGGAGTAGCGTCAGCACCGGGGAGCTGTTTTTT
CASSPVIGSSVSTGELFF
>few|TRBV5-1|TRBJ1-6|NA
TGCGCCAGCAGCTTGCCCCAGGACAGCCATAATTCACCCCTCCACTTT
CASSLPQDSHNSPLHF
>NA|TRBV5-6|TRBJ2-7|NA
TGTGCCAGCAGCTTGAACGGCGAGCAGTACTTC
CASSLNGEQYF
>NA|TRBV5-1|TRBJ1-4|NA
TGCGCCAGCAGCTTGGAGAGCGGAGCCTGGGGACTGTTTTTT
CASSLESGAWGLFF
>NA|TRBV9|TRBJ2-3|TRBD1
TGTGCCAGCCAACGGGTGACAGGGATGGATACGCAGTATTTT
CASQRVTGMDTQYF
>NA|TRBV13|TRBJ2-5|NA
TGTGCCAGCAGCTTAGTCGGAGGGACAGAGACCCAGTACTTC
CASSLVGGTETQYF
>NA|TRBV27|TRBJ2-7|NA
TGTGCCAGCAGAAGGGGCTCAGGGGAGCAGTACTTC
CASRRGSGEQYF
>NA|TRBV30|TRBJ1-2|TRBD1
TGTGCCTGGAGTCTCAAGACAGGGTTATATGGCTACACCTTC
CAWSLKTGLYGYTF
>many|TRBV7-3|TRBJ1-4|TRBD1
TGTGCCAGCAGCCTGACAGGGGTGGCTAATGAAAAACTGTTTTTT
CASSLTGVANEKLFF
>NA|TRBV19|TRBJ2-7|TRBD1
TGTGCCAGTAAAGACAGGGGCCACGAGCAGTACTTC
CASKDRGHEQYF
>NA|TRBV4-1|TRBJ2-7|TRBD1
TGCGCCAGCAGCCAAGATCCAAGGACAGGGTTGACCTACGAGCAGTACTTC
CASSQDPRTGLTYEQYF
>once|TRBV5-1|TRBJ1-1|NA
TGCGCCAGCAGCTTGGGAGGCGGAGGTGATGAAGCTTTCTTT
CASSLGGGGDEAFF
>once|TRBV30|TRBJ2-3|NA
TGTGCCTGGAGTAGGGGGACCACAGATACGCAGTATTTT
CAWSRGTTDTQYF
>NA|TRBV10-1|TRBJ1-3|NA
TGCGCCAGCAACAGGGTCGGAAACACCATATATTTT
CASNRVGNTIYF
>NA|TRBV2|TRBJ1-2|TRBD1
TGTGCCAGCGGTACAGGGGAACGATACTATGGCTACACCTTC
CASGTGERYYGYTF
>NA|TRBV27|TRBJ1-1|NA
TGTGCCAGCAGTTTCGTCAGGGGGAACACTGAAGCTTTCTTT
CASSFVRGNTEAFF
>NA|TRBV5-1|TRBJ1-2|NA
TGCGCCAGCAGCTCCAGGGGAAACTATGGCTACACCTTC
CASSSRGNYGYTF
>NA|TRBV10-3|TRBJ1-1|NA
TGTGCCATCAGTGAGTCCGTGGTGGCCGGCGGGAACACTGAAGCTTTCTTT
CAISESVVAGGNTEAFF
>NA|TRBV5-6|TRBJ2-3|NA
TGTGCCAGCAGTGCCCTGGGGGACAACACAGATACGCAGTATTTT
CASSALGDNTDTQYF
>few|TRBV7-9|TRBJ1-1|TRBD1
TGTGCCAGCAGCTTACCAACCGGGACAGGGAACACTGAAGCTTTCTTT
CASSLPTGTGNTEAFF
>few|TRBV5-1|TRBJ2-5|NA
TGCGCCAGCAGCTCTGCCTTGCGGGAGACCCAGTACTTC
CASSSALRETQYF
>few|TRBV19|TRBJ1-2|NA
TGTGCCAGTAGTATACCAGAAAACTATGGCTACACCTTC
CASSIPENYGYTF
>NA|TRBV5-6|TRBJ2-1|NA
TGTGCCAGCAGCTTTGGAGGAGGAGAAAGAGAGCAGTTCTTC
CASSFGGGEREQFF
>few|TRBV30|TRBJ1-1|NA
TGTGCCTGGAGTGCTAGGGGAGGTGAAGCTTTCTTT
CAWSARGGEAFF
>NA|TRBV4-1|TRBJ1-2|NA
TGCGCCAGCAGCCAACCGGACAGTTCCTATGGCTACACCTTC
CASSQPDSSYGYTF
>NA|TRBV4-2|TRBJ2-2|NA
TGTGCCAGCAGCCCATCCCGCGGGGGACAATCCACCGGGGAGCTGTTTTTT
CASSPSRGGQSTGELFF
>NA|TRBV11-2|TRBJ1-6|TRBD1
TGTGCCAGCAGCCCTATCCGGGACAGCGATTCACCCCTCCACTTT
CASSPIRDSDSPLHF
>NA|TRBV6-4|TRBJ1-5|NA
TGTGCCAGCAGCACTCACGGGGATAGCAATCAGCCCCAGCATTTT
CASSTHGDSNQPQHF
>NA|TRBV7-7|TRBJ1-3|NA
TGTGCCAGCAGCTTATTGCCTGACGGAGGAGACACCATATATTTT
CASSLLPDGGDTIYF
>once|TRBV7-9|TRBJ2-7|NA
TGTGCCAGCAGCTTATTCGACACGAGCTCCTACGAGCAGTACTTC
CASSLFDTSSYEQYF
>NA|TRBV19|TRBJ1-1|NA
TGTGCCAGTAGTATAGATCTCAGGGCCTTTGAAGCTTTCTTT
CASSIDLRAFEAFF
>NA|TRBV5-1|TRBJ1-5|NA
TGCGCCAGCAGCTTGAACGGGGGCAATCAGCCCCAGCATTTT
CASSLNGGNQPQHF
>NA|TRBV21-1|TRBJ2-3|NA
TGTGCCAGCAGCCCCCCCCGACGTGGGCTGTGGTGGGATACGCAGTATTTT
CASSPPRRGLWWDTQYF
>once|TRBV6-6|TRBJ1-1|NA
TGTGCCAGCAGTTACCAGGGCAGGAACACTGAAGCTTTCTTT
CASSYQGRNTEAFF
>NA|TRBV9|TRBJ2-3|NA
TGTGCCAGCAGCCCAGACACAGATACGCAGTATTTT
CASSPDTDTQYF